A selection of T cell receptor beta chains follows, all from one sample in a study of cytomegalovirus exposure and HLA in healthy donors. The table came from immunoSEQ multiplex PCR; TCRdb's copy has only in-frame clones and leaves some out. The data hold over 75,000 clones, with roughly 78% observed a single time. Specimen: PBMCs. These receptor sequences come from a woman aged 55 to 70 in good health and CMV-seronegative. Both conserved end residues are part of each CDR3. The D gene is left open where the match is weak. Expanded clones get a size class; other rows say once, few or many, or leave the size out.

cdr3_aa: CASRPGRGTEAFF
cdr3_nt: TGTGCCAGCAGGCCGGGGAGAGGGACTGAAGCTTTCTTT
j_call: TRBJ1-1
d_call: NA
v_call: TRBV6-5
clone_size: NA

cdr3_aa: CASSQDGPSGSYEQYF
cdr3_nt: TGCGCCAGCAGCCAAGATGGGCCTAGCGGGAGTTACGAGCAGTACTTC
j_call: TRBJ2-7
d_call: TRBD2
v_call: TRBV4-3
clone_size: NA

cdr3_aa: CASSTRKLGNGNTIYF
cdr3_nt: TGTGCCAGTAGTACCAGAAAGTTGGGCAATGGAAACACCATATATTTT
j_call: TRBJ1-3
d_call: NA
v_call: TRBV19
clone_size: NA

cdr3_aa: CASSRTGPDEKLFF
cdr3_nt: TGTGCCAGCAGCCGGACAGGGCCTGATGAAAAACTGTTTTTT
j_call: TRBJ1-4
d_call: TRBD1
v_call: TRBV7-9
clone_size: NA

cdr3_aa: CASSPGLAHNEQFF
cdr3_nt: TGCGCCAGCAGCCCGGGACTAGCGCACAATGAGCAGTTCTTC
j_call: TRBJ2-1
d_call: TRBD2
v_call: TRBV5-1
clone_size: NA

cdr3_aa: CASSYSSSAGRYF
cdr3_nt: TGTGCCAGCAGTTACTCAAGTTCCGCAGGGCGGTACTTC
j_call: TRBJ2-7
d_call: NA
v_call: TRBV6-5
clone_size: NA

cdr3_aa: CASRNRDGKLFF
cdr3_nt: TGCGCCAGCAGAAACAGGGATGGAAAACTGTTTTTT
j_call: TRBJ1-4
d_call: NA
v_call: TRBV10-2
clone_size: NA

cdr3_aa: CASSLDRGTYNEQFF
cdr3_nt: TGTGCCAGCAGCTTAGACAGGGGCACCTACAATGAGCAGTTCTTC
j_call: TRBJ2-1
d_call: NA
v_call: TRBV11-2
clone_size: NA

cdr3_aa: CASSFGFRGDRTGELFF
cdr3_nt: TGTGCCAGCAGCTTTGGTTTTCGGGGGGATCGCACCGGGGAGCTGTTTTTT
j_call: TRBJ2-2
d_call: TRBD2
v_call: TRBV5-4
clone_size: NA

cdr3_aa: CASSSPTGGYTF
cdr3_nt: TGTGCCAGCAGTTCGCCGACTGGGGGCTACACCTTC
j_call: TRBJ1-2
d_call: NA
v_call: TRBV6-5
clone_size: once

cdr3_aa: CASTGQGKYQPQHF
cdr3_nt: TGTGCCAGCACCGGACAGGGGAAATATCAGCCCCAGCATTTT
j_call: TRBJ1-5
d_call: TRBD1
v_call: TRBV28
clone_size: once

cdr3_aa: CAINPGQGPYGYTF
cdr3_nt: TGTGCCATCAATCCGGGACAGGGACCCTATGGCTACACCTTC
j_call: TRBJ1-2
d_call: TRBD1
v_call: TRBV10-3
clone_size: NA

cdr3_aa: CASSLDSPGGEAFF
cdr3_nt: TGCGCCAGCAGCTTGGACAGTCCGGGGGGTGAAGCTTTCTTT
j_call: TRBJ1-1
d_call: NA
v_call: TRBV5-1
clone_size: NA

cdr3_aa: CASSSPRGFTEAFF
cdr3_nt: TGTGCCAGCAGTAGTCCCAGGGGGTTTACTGAAGCTTTCTTT
j_call: TRBJ1-1
d_call: TRBD1
v_call: TRBV2
clone_size: NA

cdr3_aa: CASSPGASDEQFF
cdr3_nt: TGTGCCAGCAGCCCTGGAGCTTCGGATGAGCAGTTCTTC
j_call: TRBJ2-1
d_call: NA
v_call: TRBV11-3
clone_size: NA

cdr3_aa: CSYGSGSGETQYF
cdr3_nt: TGCAGCTATGGGAGCGGGAGCGGGGAGACCCAGTACTTC
j_call: TRBJ2-5
d_call: TRBD2
v_call: TRBV29-1
clone_size: NA

cdr3_aa: CASSIRDRGGYGYTF
cdr3_nt: TGTGCCAGCAGCATAAGGGACAGGGGCGGCTATGGCTACACCTTC
j_call: TRBJ1-2
d_call: TRBD1
v_call: TRBV7-2
clone_size: NA

cdr3_aa: CASSSKTGTEKLFF
cdr3_nt: TGTGCCAGCAGCTCGAAGACAGGGACTGAAAAACTGTTTTTT
j_call: TRBJ1-4
d_call: TRBD1
v_call: TRBV7-8
clone_size: NA

cdr3_aa: CASSVAGSQETQYF
cdr3_nt: TGTGCCAGCAGCGTAGCAGGGTCCCAAGAGACCCAGTACTTC
j_call: TRBJ2-5
d_call: NA
v_call: TRBV9
clone_size: NA

cdr3_aa: CASSLAIVGLATGELFF
cdr3_nt: TGTGCCAGCAGCCTTGCGATAGTGGGACTAGCGACCGGGGAGCTGTTTTTT
j_call: TRBJ2-2
d_call: NA
v_call: TRBV12-1
clone_size: few

cdr3_aa: CASSFWGLSYEQYF
cdr3_nt: TGTGCCAGCAGCTTTTGGGGGCTCTCCTACGAGCAGTACTTC
j_call: TRBJ2-7
d_call: NA
v_call: TRBV7-2
clone_size: NA

cdr3_aa: CAISDKGQGLNYGYTF
cdr3_nt: TGTGCCATCAGTGATAAGGGCCAGGGGCTAAACTATGGCTACACCTTC
j_call: TRBJ1-2
d_call: NA
v_call: TRBV10-3
clone_size: NA

cdr3_aa: CASRSTGDYGYTF
cdr3_nt: TGTGCCAGCAGGAGCACAGGAGACTATGGCTACACCTTC
j_call: TRBJ1-2
d_call: NA
v_call: TRBV2
clone_size: NA

cdr3_aa: CASSRLPGQGAQEQYF
cdr3_nt: TGTGCCAGCAGCAGATTACCGGGACAGGGGGCCCAGGAGCAGTACTTC
j_call: TRBJ2-7
d_call: TRBD1
v_call: TRBV7-8
clone_size: NA

cdr3_aa: CASQDRGRNKETQYF
cdr3_nt: TGTGCCAGTCAGGACAGGGGGCGAAACAAGGAGACCCAGTACTTC
j_call: TRBJ2-5
d_call: TRBD1
v_call: TRBV19
clone_size: NA

cdr3_aa: CASSPGTSGSYNEQFF
cdr3_nt: TGTGCCAGCAGTCCCGGGACTAGCGGCTCCTACAATGAGCAGTTCTTC
j_call: TRBJ2-1
d_call: TRBD2
v_call: TRBV7-9
clone_size: NA

cdr3_aa: CASRAYRENTEAFF
cdr3_nt: TGTGCCAGCAGAGCCTACAGGGAAAACACTGAAGCTTTCTTT
j_call: TRBJ1-1
d_call: NA
v_call: TRBV6-5
clone_size: few

cdr3_aa: CASSPQGNTEAFF
cdr3_nt: TGCGCCAGCAGCCCTCAGGGGAACACTGAAGCTTTCTTT
j_call: TRBJ1-1
d_call: NA
v_call: TRBV5-1
clone_size: once

cdr3_aa: CASSQGVNEKLFF
cdr3_nt: TGTGCCAGCAGCCAAGGGGTGAATGAAAAACTGTTTTTT
j_call: TRBJ1-4
d_call: NA
v_call: TRBV7-2
clone_size: NA

cdr3_aa: CASSLYRGAYEQYF
cdr3_nt: TGTGCCAGCAGCTTGTACAGGGGAGCATACGAGCAGTACTTC
j_call: TRBJ2-7
d_call: TRBD1
v_call: TRBV7-9
clone_size: few

cdr3_aa: CSVEVVGLGGYTF
cdr3_nt: TGCAGCGTTGAAGTGGTGGGGCTGGGAGGCTACACCTTC
j_call: TRBJ1-2
d_call: NA
v_call: TRBV29-1
clone_size: NA